This passage covers 21 T cell receptor beta chains from one sample sequenced in a study of graft-versus-host responses after intestinal transplantation. Measured with immunoSEQ multiplex PCR; TCRdb has only the in-frame clones, and not every one. The sample holds about 24,000 clones, 40% seen once. The source material was alloreactive CD4+ T cells from a mixed lymphocyte reaction culture, sampled before intestinal transplant. Described subset: CFSE-low proliferating T cells sorted from roughly six-day pre-transplant mixed lymphocyte reaction (GvH or HvG direction). Receptors originate from a human patient who received an intestinal transplant.

The genes are TRBV7-3 and TRBJ2-2; perhaps TRBD1 as D (6 bases). The CDR3 is 16 residues long. The germline V gene encodes CDR1 SGHTA and CDR2 FQGTGA. V was pared by 4 bases and J by 5 bases, with 17 bases between. The CDR3 nucleotides are TGTGCCAGCAGCTCCCTTGATGCAGGGGTGACCGGGGAGCTGTTTTTT. It yields the protein CASSSLDAGVTGELFF. Full variable domain (remainder filled in from reference TRBV7-3 and TRBJ2-2): GAGVSQTPSNKVTEKGKYVELRCDPISGHTALYWYRQSLGQGPEFLIYFQGTGAADDSGLPNDRFFAVRPEGSVSTLKIQRTERGDSAVYLCASSSLDAGVTGELFFGEGSRLTVL.

V usage is TRBV5-1 and J usage is TRBJ2-7; D might be TRBD2 (5 bases). The germline V and J ends were trimmed by 0 bases and 4 bases, with 8 bases remaining between them. There are 13 residues in the CDR3. From germline, CDR1 is SGHRS and CDR2 YFSETQ. CDR3 DNA: TGCGCCAGCAGCTTGGCCGGGAATTACGAGCAGTACTTC. It specifies CASSLAGNYEQYF.

The rearrangement links TRBV6-6 to TRBJ1-6; no clear D. With 0 bases removed from V and 6 bases from J, the gap between germline ends came to 9 bases. From germline, CDR1 is MNHNY and CDR2 SVGAGI (reference sequence). The length of the CDR3 is 15 residues. In DNA, the CDR3 is TGTGCCAGCAGTTACTCGACGGGGAGTAATTCACCCCTCCACTTT. Translating it yields CASSYSTGSNSPLHF.

This chain uses TRBV7-6 with TRBJ2-7; 7 bases align to TRBD1. After removal of 2 bases from V and 3 bases from J, the junction contained 10 bases not matched to a gene. The CDR3 extends over 16 amino acids. The germline V gene encodes CDR1 SGHVS and CDR2 FNYEAQ. CDR3: CASSLIPRQGVYEQYF. The CDR3 DNA is TGTGCCAGCAGCTTAATCCCCCGCCAGGGGGTCTACGAGCAGTACTTC.

The V and J genes are TRBV23-1 and TRBJ2-7; 9 nucleotides line up with TRBD1. TRBV23-1 is noted as an ORF with a role that remains uncertain. The CDR3 consists of 14 residues. Germline trimming cut 6 bases from V and 3 bases from J; bases unmatched to any gene: 6. The CDR3 DNA reads TGCGCCAGCAGGAGCCCGGGACAGGGCTACGAGCAGTACTTC. Translated: CASRSPGQGYEQYF.

Here the CDR3 reads CASSTGTGTYEQYF. The CDR3 region has the DNA TGTGCCAGTAGTACCGGGACAGGAACTTACGAGCAGTACTTC. V usage is TRBV19 and J usage is TRBJ2-7; the match to TRBD1 covers 8 bases. The CDR3 consists of 14 residues. In germline, CDR1 is LNHDA, CDR2 SQIVND (reference sequence). V shed 4 bases and J 4 bases; nucleotides not matched to a gene: 6.

The rearrangement joins TRBV18 to TRBJ2-7; 10 bases align to TRBD1. V trimming: 4 bases; J trimming: 6 bases; junction bases outside the gene matches: 15. The CDR3 totals 17 residues. Germline V gives CDR1 KGHSH, CDR2 LQKENI. The CDR3 loop reads CASSLLVGTGEKSEQYF. DNA of the CDR3: TGTGCCAGCTCACTCCTTGTAGGGACAGGGGAAAAAAGCGAGCAGTACTTC.

This clone was seen a handful of times. V is TRBV18 and J is TRBJ2-7, with no clear D. The germline gives CDR1 KGHSH, CDR2 LQKENI. The CDR3 extends over 14 amino acids. Deletions cut 4 bases from V and 4 bases from J, with 14 bases between. This chain's CDR3 is CASSRELPGYEQYF. The CDR3 DNA is TGTGCCAGCTCACGAGAACTCCCCGGGTACGAGCAGTACTTC.

The chain carries TRBV28 and TRBJ2-1, with 10 bases that match TRBD2. The length of the CDR3 is 15 residues. The J segment lost 5 bases and the V segment lost 8 bases, leaving 9 bases of the junction unmatched. Germline-derived CDR1 and CDR2 are MDHEN and SYDVKM. CDR3 coding DNA: TGTGCCAGCGGGTCTAGCGGGAGTCCCAACAATGAGCAGTTCTTC. Its translation: CASGSSGSPNNEQFF.

The chain is built from TRBV29-1 and TRBJ2-6, with a possible D match to TRBD1 (5 bases). Germline V gene data show CDR1 as SQVTM and CDR2 as ANQGSEA. The CDR3 sequence is 14 residues long. Trimming stripped 4 bases from V and 4 bases from J, with 11 bases between. This CDR3 reads CSVAQGYGANVLTF. For the CDR3, the DNA is TGCAGCGTTGCCCAGGGTTACGGGGCCAACGTCCTGACTTTC.

Within the sample, this clone is medium-sized (0.01 to 0.1%). In nucleotides, the CDR3 is TGTGCCAGTAGTACTCGAGCTTATGGCGGGACCGGGGAGCTGTTTTTT. This sequence encodes CASSTRAYGGTGELFF. The rearrangement joins TRBV19 to TRBJ2-2, with D possibly being TRBD2 (5 bases). Per the germline V gene, CDR1 is LNHDA and CDR2 is SQIVND (reference sequence). The CDR3 loop spans 16 amino acids. V lost 4 bases, J lost 5 bases, and 17 bases lay in between. Full variable domain (rest looked up from reference TRBV19 and TRBJ2-2): DGGITQSPKYLFRKEGQNVTLSCEQNLNHDAMYWYRQDPGQGLRLIYYSQIVNDFQKGDIAEGYSVSREKKESFPLTVTSAQKNPTAFYLCASSTRAYGGTGELFFGEGSRLTVL.

The chain is built from TRBV18 and TRBJ2-1, with 8 bases that match TRBD2. Germline CDR1 and CDR2: KGHSH and LQKENI. The V and J ends lost 2 bases and 3 bases, in that order; junction bases with no gene match: 3. This CDR3 contains 15 residues. The CDR3 DNA reads TGTGCCAGCTCACCAGGGAGCGGGAGCTACAATGAGCAGTTCTTC. This codes for CASSPGSGSYNEQFF.

This chain links TRBV28 with TRBJ1-4; a weak D match, TRBD1 (5 bases). From germline, CDR1 is MDHEN and CDR2 SYDVKM. V lost 2 bases to trimming and J lost 6 bases, with 13 bases between them. CDR3 length: 15 residues. Written as DNA, the CDR3 is TGTGCCAGCAGTTTAGCGGGACTGTTGTATGAAAAACTGTTTTTT. Amino acids: CASSLAGLLYEKLFF. The full variable domain, with the rest looked up from reference TRBV28 and TRBJ1-4, is DVKVTQSSRYLVKRTGEKVFLECVQDMDHENMFWYRQDPGLGLRLIYFSYDVKMKEKGDIPEGYSVSREKKERFSLILESASTNQTSMYLCASSLAGLLYEKLFFGSGTQLSVL.

This clone was counted between two and nine times. The chain has TRBV6-5 and TRBJ1-3; 7 bases fit TRBD1. The germline V gene encodes CDR1 MNHEY and CDR2 SVGAGI. CDR3 length equals 14 residues. V lost 6 bases to trimming and J lost 4 bases; unmatched junction nucleotides: 6. This CDR3 reads CASSSTGAGNTIYF. The CDR3 bases are TGTGCCAGCAGCTCTACAGGGGCCGGAAACACCATATATTTT.

The table lists this clone with a few counts. The gene calls are TRBV6-1 and TRBJ1-1; D gene uncertain. Trimming cost V 8 bases and J 4 bases, with 8 bases left between them. Germline CDR1 is MNHNS and CDR2 is SASEGT. CDR3 length: 11 amino acids. CDR3 nucleotides: TGTGCCAGCCCAGGATTCACTGAAGCTTTCTTT. Translation: CASPGFTEAFF.

The genes are TRBV2 and TRBJ2-3; a weak D match, TRBD2 (5 bases). The V gene lost 5 bases and the J gene lost 1 base, with 13 bases spanning the gap. In germline, CDR1 is SNHLY, CDR2 FYNNEI. The CDR3 contains 15 residues. The CDR3 DNA is TGTGCCAGCAGTACCAGCGGTCTGCGCACAGATACGCAGTATTTT. Protein: CASSTSGLRTDTQYF. Looking up the rest from reference TRBV2 and TRBJ2-3 gives the full variable domain: EPEVTQTPSHQVTQMGQEVILRCVPISNHLYFYWYRQILGQKVEFLVSFYNNEISEKSEIFDDQFSVERPDGSNFTLKIRSTKLEDSAMYFCASSTSGLRTDTQYFGPGTRLTVL.

By sample fraction, this clone is medium-sized. The chain joins TRBV6-1 to TRBJ2-2, with D maybe TRBD2 (6 bases). CDR1 is MNHNS, CDR2 SASEGT, per germline. The CDR3 has 16 residues. V shed 4 bases and J shed 2 bases, with 14 bases lying between them. The CDR3 sequence is CASSALALLNTGELFF. The CDR3 DNA sequence: TGTGCCAGCAGTGCGCTAGCGCTGTTAAACACCGGGGAGCTGTTTTTT.

This clone is medium-sized. V is TRBV6-1 and J is TRBJ2-1; 12 bases line up with TRBD2. J was trimmed by 1 base and V by 6 bases; bases with no gene match: 16. CDR1 is MNHNS, CDR2 SASEGT, per germline. The CDR3 contains 20 residues. The CDR3 DNA follows: TGTGCCAGCAGCGAACGACTAGCGGGAGCCTACGGGGGGTCCTACAATGAGCAGTTCTTC. It translates to CASSERLAGAYGGSYNEQFF.

The CDR3 loop is CASSQMGRGRETQYF. The CDR3, as DNA: TGTGCCAGCAGCCAAATGGGCCGCGGGCGAGAGACCCAGTACTTC. The V and J genes are TRBV4-2 and TRBJ2-5; tentative D call: TRBD2 (5 bases). This CDR3 is built from 15 residues. Germline CDR1 LGHNA, CDR2 YNFKEQ. Trimming cost V 2 bases and J 4 bases, with 14 bases left between them.

The CDR3 spells CASSRQGQETQYF. CDR3 nucleotide sequence: TGTGCCAGCAGCCGACAGGGGCAAGAGACCCAGTACTTC. The V gene is TRBV7-2, the J gene TRBJ2-5, with TRBD1 matching over 8 bases. V was pared by 5 bases and J by 2 bases, with 1 base of the junction left unmatched. The CDR3 has 13 amino acids. Germline-derived CDR1 and CDR2 are SGHTA and FQGNSA.

The chain is built from TRBV19 and TRBJ1-5; 8 nucleotides align to TRBD1. This CDR3 has 17 amino acids. The trim removed 7 bases at V and 2 bases at J, leaving 13 bases unmatched. Per the germline V gene, CDR1 is LNHDA and CDR2 is SQIVND (reference sequence). The CDR3 coding sequence is TGTGCCAGTATGGTGCAGGGGGCAGTTTTCGGCAATCAGCCCCAGCATTTT. It is translated as CASMVQGAVFGNQPQHF. Based on the CDR3 plus reference TRBV19 and TRBJ1-5, the full variable domain is DGGITQSPKYLFRKEGQNVTLSCEQNLNHDAMYWYRQDPGQGLRLIYYSQIVNDFQKGDIAEGYSVSREKKESFPLTVTSAQKNPTAFYLCASMVQGAVFGNQPQHFGDGTRLSIL.